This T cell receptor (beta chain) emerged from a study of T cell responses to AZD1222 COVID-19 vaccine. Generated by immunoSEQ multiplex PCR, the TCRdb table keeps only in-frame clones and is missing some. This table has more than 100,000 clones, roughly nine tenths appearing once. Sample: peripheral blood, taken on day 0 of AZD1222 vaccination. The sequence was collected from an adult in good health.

CDR3 residues: CASSISDNSPLHF. The DNA for the CDR3 is TGTGCCAGTAGTATATCGGATAATTCACCCCTCCACTTT. This chain connects TRBV19 to TRBJ1-6; D not certain. V was shortened by 2 bases and J by 5 bases, with 4 bases between the two germline ends. The germline V gene has CDR1 LNHDA and CDR2 SQIVND (reference sequence). The CDR3 extends over 13 amino acids.